This record covers a single T cell receptor (beta chain). Antigen unknown. The record originates from a study of cytomegalovirus exposure and HLA in healthy donors. Study findings and constraints: The authors listed 150 to 200 TCR beta chains as cytomegalovirus-associated.

V lost 3 bases and J lost 4, with 9 bases in between. Germline values: CDR1 SGHTA, CDR2 FQGTGA. CDR3 size: 13 residues. Method: immunoSEQ multiplex PCR; TCRdb's copy keeps in-frame clones and lacks some. The repertoire holds about 73,000 clones, with about 95% as singletons. This sequence originates from a man aged 18 to 29 in good health and CMV-seronegative. Material: PBMCs. V gene TRBV7-3 combines with J gene TRBJ1-2; D is ambiguous. For the CDR3, the DNA is TGTGCCAGCAGCTTCGGGAGTGTCTATGGCTACACCTTC. Residues: CASSFGSVYGYTF.